These 23 T cell receptor beta chains came from one sample sequenced in a study of technical replicates of blood from a few donors. The method was immunoSEQ multiplex PCR; TCRdb's version includes in-frame clones alone and lacks a portion of them. This table has tens of thousands of clones, roughly 95% appearing once. The sequencing sample was made of PBMCs. These receptors came from a human donor in good health. Some clones in this sample may be carry-over from other donors' samples.

The chain has TRBV29-1 and TRBJ2-1; no definite D call. The V end lost 7 bases, the J end lost 8 bases, and 12 bases lay between the germline ends. The V gene's germline CDR1 is SQVTM and CDR2 ANQGSEA. The CDR3 sequence is 11 residues long. CDR3 sequence (DNA): TGCAGCGCTAGGCACCGAGATGAGCAGTTCTTC. Protein product: CSARHRDEQFF.

The gene calls are TRBV5-1 and TRBJ2-1; the D gene is possibly TRBD2 (5 bases). The CDR3 length is 14 residues. The V end lost 4 bases, the J end lost 1 base, and 9 bases lay between the germline ends. CDR1 and CDR2 from the germline V gene are SGHRS and YFSETQ. This chain's CDR3 is CASSQDSSYNEQFF. For the CDR3, the DNA is TGCGCCAGCAGCCAGGACTCGTCCTACAATGAGCAGTTCTTC.

The CDR3 DNA reads as TGTGCCAGCAGTGTTACCGGGACAGGGACTGGAAACACCATATATTTT. Amino acids: CASSVTGTGTGNTIYF. The gene calls are TRBV25-1 and TRBJ1-3; 9 bases fit TRBD1. Germline lookup yields CDR1 MGHDK and CDR2 SYGVNS. CDR3 length: 16 amino acids. Trimming cost V 4 bases and J 2 bases; bases outside gene matches: 6.

This clone was detected only once. This sequence joins TRBV6-9 and TRBJ2-7, with D hard to call. V lost 3 bases, J lost 0 bases, and 6 bases lay in between. The CDR3 covers 13 residues. From germline, CDR1 is MNHGY and CDR2 SVAAGI. The CDR3, as DNA: TGTGCCAGCAGTTACCAGTACTCCTACGAGCAGTACTTC. It yields the protein CASSYQYSYEQYF.

This chain joins TRBV13 and TRBJ1-6; D not resolved. Germline V lookup: CDR1 PRHDT, CDR2 FYEKMQ (reference sequence). V was shortened by 1 base and J by 0 bases, with 10 bases between the two germline ends. This CDR3 region has 17 residues. CDR3 sequence reads: CASSLDSSSSYNSPLHF. The CDR3 nucleotides read TGTGCCAGCAGCTTAGACTCCTCTAGCTCCTATAATTCACCCCTCCACTTT.

The chain links TRBV7-2 to TRBJ2-1; D is undetermined. Germline CDR1 and CDR2: SGHTA and FQGNSA. The ends were cut back, 5 bases at V and 4 bases at J, with 15 bases in the middle. The CDR3 loop spans 15 amino acids. CDR3 nucleotide sequence: TGTGCCAGCAGCCTGCTTGCCCTAAATTACAATGAGCAGTTCTTC. Amino acids: CASSLLALNYNEQFF.

The chain uses TRBV12-5 and TRBJ2-2, with 13 bases lining up with TRBD2. The CDR3 has 17 amino acids. Germline loops: CDR1 LGHNT, CDR2 FRNRAP. With 7 bases clipped from V and 0 bases from J, the junction kept 5 bases outside the gene matches. CDR3 bases: TGTGCTAGTGCGACTAGCGGGGGGATCGCGAACACCGGGGAGCTGTTTTTT. Protein product: CASATSGGIANTGELFF.

The V and J genes are TRBV4-3 and TRBJ2-6, with D perhaps matching TRBD2 (6 bases). V was trimmed by 3 bases and J by 0 bases, leaving 9 bases between them. There are 16 residues in the CDR3. Germline-derived CDR1 and CDR2 are LGHNA and YSLEER. The CDR3 loop reads CASSQGGDSGANVLTF. The CDR3 DNA sequence: TGCGCCAGCAGCCAGGGAGGAGACTCTGGGGCCAACGTCCTGACTTTC.

CDR3: CASSMTGGGQPQHF. Here the CDR3 DNA reads TGTGCCAGTAGTATGACAGGGGGGGGACAGCCCCAGCATTTT. The chain carries TRBV19 and TRBJ1-5, with TRBD1 matching 9 bases. There are 14 residues in the CDR3. The germline V gene has CDR1 LNHDA and CDR2 SQIVND (reference sequence). V lost 3 bases and J lost 7; bases outside the gene matches: 4.

V is TRBV7-2 and J is TRBJ2-5; D might be TRBD2 (6 bases). Trimming pared 3 bases from V and 10 bases from J, leaving 12 bases between. The germline CDR1 and CDR2 sequences are SGHTA and FQGNSA. This CDR3 has 12 amino acids. For the CDR3, the DNA is TGTGCCAGCAGCTTCGGCGGGGAATACCAGTACTTC. Its translation is CASSFGGEYQYF.

This clone appeared once. The rearrangement links TRBV6-5 to TRBJ1-2, with TRBD1 matching 9 bases. The junction had 8 bases not matched to a gene; V was cut back by 8 bases and J by 4 bases. The germline gives CDR1 MNHEY, CDR2 SVGAGI. The CDR3 totals 14 residues. Here the CDR3 reads CASSDRGLGYGYTF. Here the CDR3 DNA reads TGTGCCAGCTCGGACAGGGGACTTGGCTATGGCTACACCTTC.

The rearrangement joins TRBV4-3 to TRBJ1-2; TRBD1 is a possible D gene (5 bases). V was shortened by 0 bases and J by 0 bases, with 11 bases between the two germline ends. Looked up from germline, CDR1 is LGHNA and CDR2 is YSLEER. The CDR3 has 16 residues. CDR3 nucleotide sequence: TGCGCCAGCAGCCAAGATCGCCAGGGAACTAACTATGGCTACACCTTC. Its protein is CASSQDRQGTNYGYTF.

The chain recombines TRBV7-2 with TRBJ2-2; weak D call: TRBD2 (5 bases). The CDR3 spans 14 residues. Between the trimmed V and J ends, which lost 4 bases and 4 bases, there was a span of 10 bases. CDR1 SGHTA and CDR2 FQGNSA come from the germline V gene. The CDR3 region is CASSSDWSTGELFF. CDR3 coding DNA: TGTGCCAGCAGCTCGGACTGGAGCACCGGGGAGCTGTTTTTT.

The chain uses TRBV6-1 and TRBJ2-7, with unresolved D. The germline V gene has CDR1 MNHNS and CDR2 SASEGT. V lost 6 bases, J lost 6 bases, and 9 bases lay in between. This CDR3 contains 11 residues. In nucleotides, the CDR3 is TGTGCCAGCAGCGTGGGCTTCGAGCAGTACTTC. This translates into CASSVGFEQYF.

The chain has TRBV7-6 and TRBJ1-1; tentatively, D is TRBD1 (5 bases). Germline CDR1 and CDR2: SGHVS and FNYEAQ. The V end was cut by 3 bases, the J end by 0 bases, with 14 bases between. The CDR3 has 16 amino acids. The CDR3 here is CASSFLWGGMNTEAFF. CDR3 coding DNA: TGTGCCAGCAGCTTCCTCTGGGGGGGTATGAACACTGAAGCTTTCTTT.

This clone is a singleton in its sample. This chain connects TRBV7-2 to TRBJ2-7; D gene ambiguous. Germline V gives CDR1 SGHTA, CDR2 FQGNSA. This CDR3 spans 13 amino acids. Trimming removed 4 bases at V and 2 bases at J, with 9 bases between. Written as DNA, the CDR3 is TGTGCCAGCAGCTCTCAGGTTACCTACGAGCAGTACTTC. Its protein product is CASSSQVTYEQYF.

The chain joins TRBV29-1 to TRBJ2-3, with a tentative D call TRBD1 (5 bases). CDR1 and CDR2 from the germline V gene are SQVTM and ANQGSEA. This CDR3 is built from 13 residues. V shed 6 bases and J shed 6 bases, with 16 bases lying between them. CDR3: CSVASGFRDTQYF. The CDR3 bases are TGCAGCGTCGCATCAGGGTTTCGGGATACGCAGTATTTT.

This chain joins TRBV18 and TRBJ2-3; TRBD2 is a possible D gene (6 bases). With 4 bases removed from V and 6 bases from J, the gap between germline ends came to 20 bases. This CDR3 is 16 amino acids long. The germline V gene has CDR1 KGHSH and CDR2 LQKENI. The DNA for the CDR3 is TGTGCCAGCTCACGGGGGGACTCCCTTTACACGGATACGCAGTATTTT. It encodes CASSRGDSLYTDTQYF.

This chain uses TRBV5-1 with TRBJ2-5; 8 bases match TRBD2. Losses at the gene ends were 2 bases for V and 4 bases for J; bases not matched to a gene: 7. The CDR3 sequence is 15 residues long. Germline CDR1 is SGHRS and CDR2 is YFSETQ. The CDR3: CASSFSGSRVETQYF. The CDR3 DNA reads TGCGCCAGCAGCTTCAGCGGGAGTAGGGTAGAGACCCAGTACTTC.

This clone came up once. This rearrangement joins TRBV2 to TRBJ1-4; D ambiguous. CDR1 is SNHLY and CDR2 is FYNNEI in the germline V gene. The CDR3 sequence is 15 residues long. V was clipped by 8 bases and J by 0 bases, with 13 bases between them. This CDR3 reads CASDADLATNEKLFF. The CDR3 coding sequence is TGTGCCAGCGATGCAGATTTGGCAACTAATGAAAAACTGTTTTTT.

This chain uses TRBV7-3 with TRBJ2-2; D is uncertain. The CDR3 covers 15 residues. Trimming took off 3 bases at V and 0 bases at J, with 8 bases between the two ends. The V gene's germline CDR1 is SGHTA and CDR2 FQGTGA. The DNA of the CDR3 is TGTGCCAGCAGCTTGCAGGCCACGAACACCGGGGAGCTGTTTTTT. Translating gives CASSLQATNTGELFF.

The chain joins TRBV25-1 to TRBJ1-4; tentatively, D is TRBD1 (5 bases). V lost 1 base to trimming and J lost 5 bases, with 8 bases between them. CDR1 and CDR2 (germline): MGHDK, SYGVNS. The CDR3 has 14 amino acids. Written as DNA, the CDR3 is TGTGCCAGCAGTGAATGGGGGGGGAATGAAAAACTGTTTTTT. It codes for CASSEWGGNEKLFF.

Written as DNA, the CDR3 is TGTGCCAGCAAGCCTAGCGGCCGTGACGAGCAGTACTTC. It translates to CASKPSGRDEQYF. The chain combines TRBV7-9 with TRBJ2-7; 7 bases are a match to TRBD2. Germline V gene data show CDR1 as SEHNR and CDR2 as FQNEAQ (reference sequence). This CDR3 region has 13 residues. The V and J ends lost 7 bases and 5 bases, in that order; junction bases with no gene match: 8.